The 14 T cell receptor beta chains listed next were all sequenced from one sample in a study of T cells in Graves' hyperthyroidism and ophthalmopathy. Template material for amplifying TCR beta CDR3 regions consisted of RNA transcripts. Primed by the HTBI set, a first-round RT-PCR was run on the TCR CDR3. TCRdb redid the calling of the multiplex PCR reads with MiXCR, one entry per CDR3 protein. The sample lists 660,000 or so distinct CDR3 sequences; 45% were seen once. The sample was peripheral blood or thyroid tissue (not recorded which). The receptors derive from an adult man with Graves' disease, either hyperthyroidism or ophthalmopathy (not recorded which).

This clonotype was seen many times. The chain carries TRBV7-6 and TRBJ1-5; D is unclear. V gave up 0 bases and J gave up 1 base, with 10 bases separating them. The CDR3 totals 16 residues. CDR1 is SGHVS and CDR2 is FNYEAQ in the germline V gene. CDR3 sequence: CASSLAPGWSNQPQHF. The CDR3, as DNA: TGTGCCAGCAGCTTAGCGCCGGGGTGGAGCAATCAGCCCCAGCATTTT.

CDR3 protein: CSARDVFRNLGGEQYF. The DNA for the CDR3 is TGCAGTGCTAGAGATGTTTTCCGGAATCTTGGGGGCGAGCAGTACTTC. This sequence joins TRBV20-1 and TRBJ2-7; perhaps D is TRBD1 or TRBD2 (5 bases each). Germline loops: CDR1 DFQATT, CDR2 SNEGSKA (reference sequence). Trimming took 0 bases from V and 6 from J, leaving 21 bases between them. CDR3 length: 16 residues.

For this clonotype: A read error is possible here, since a much larger clone lies one base away. This chain joins TRBV6-1 and TRBJ2-7, with D perhaps TRBD1 (5 bases). Trimming shortened V by 6 bases and J by 5 bases, and 14 bases separated the two germline ends. CDR1 is MNHNS and CDR2 is SASEGT in the germline V gene. The CDR3 spans 13 residues. This CDR3 is CASRFSYRNEQYF. The CDR3 region has the DNA TGTGCCAGCAGATTCAGCTACAGGAACGAGCAGTACTTC.

Note on this clonotype: A much larger clone sits a single nucleotide away, making a read error possible. The genes are TRBV7-6 and TRBJ2-7; D not resolved. V was trimmed by 3 bases and J by 6 bases, leaving 9 bases between them. Germline CDR1 is SGHVS and CDR2 is FNYEAQ. This CDR3 has 12 residues. CDR3 bases: TGTGCCAGCAGCTTCGACGTGGTCGAGCAGTACTTC. Its translation is CASSFDVVEQYF.

The chain has TRBV7-9 and TRBJ1-5; D is unclear. Germline V lookup: CDR1 SEHNR, CDR2 FQNEAQ (reference sequence). This CDR3 has 14 amino acids. V was trimmed by 8 bases and J by 5 bases, leaving 16 bases between them. CDR3 in amino acids: CASSPATGDQPQHF. In nucleotides, the CDR3 is TGTGCCAGCTCACCAGCCACGGGAGATCAGCCCCAGCATTTT.

V is TRBV25-1 and J is TRBJ1-2, with TRBD1 matching over 9 bases. The germline V gene encodes CDR1 MGHDK and CDR2 SYGVNS. The CDR3 spans 12 residues. CDR3 coding DNA: TGTGGGACAGGGGAGGCTAACTATGGCTACACCTTC. Its translation is CGTGEANYGYTF.

The chain combines TRBV7-8 with TRBJ1-1; 10 bases line up with TRBD1. This CDR3 is built from 15 residues. The V and J ends lost 5 bases and 4 bases, in that order; junction bases with no gene match: 7. The germline gives CDR1 SGHVS, CDR2 FQNEAQ. CDR3 nucleotides: TGTGCCAGCAGCCCCGACAGGGGGCTTAGCACTGAAGCTTTCTTT. As protein: CASSPDRGLSTEAFF.

The rearrangement joins TRBV7-9 to TRBJ2-7, with 10 bases lining up with TRBD2. Germline CDR1 reads SEHNR; CDR2 reads FQNEAQ (reference sequence). The CDR3 consists of 15 residues. Trimming removed 4 bases from V and 2 bases from J; junction bases left unmatched: 5. The CDR3 region is CASSSGLAFTYEQYF. The CDR3 nucleotides read TGTGCCAGCAGCTCGGGACTAGCGTTTACCTACGAGCAGTACTTC.

The chain joins TRBV20-1 to TRBJ1-5; D remains ambiguous. This CDR3 comprises 16 residues. Germline-derived CDR1 and CDR2 are DFQATT and SNEGSKA (reference sequence). The germline V and J ends were trimmed by 3 bases and 1 base, with 16 bases remaining between them. CDR3 coding DNA: TGCAGTGCTAGCCCCAAGCGCGGGAGCAGCAATCAGCCCCAGCATTTT. Amino acids: CSASPKRGSSNQPQHF.

This clonotype appeared once. At one end, the junction sequence differs from germline, possibly due to a read error. The V and J genes are TRBV10-3 and TRBJ1-5, with D perhaps TRBD1 (5 bases). CDR1 is ENHRY, CDR2 SYGVKD, per germline. The CDR3 runs 16 residues. CDR3 region: CATSGTSGVHNQPQHF. CDR3 bases: TGTGCCACCAGTGGGACTAGCGGGGTCCACAATCAGCCCCAGCATTTT.

This clonotype has just a few counts. This chain uses TRBV7-9 with TRBJ2-5; tentatively, D is TRBD1 (5 bases). The CDR3 is 13 residues long. V shed 1 base and J shed 6 bases, with 9 bases lying between them. Germline CDR1 reads SEHNR; CDR2 reads FQNEAQ (reference sequence). The DNA of the CDR3 is TGTGCCAGCAGCTTAGAAGGGGAAAAGACCCAGTACTTC. This sequence encodes CASSLEGEKTQYF.

The chain links TRBV20-1 to TRBJ2-5; TRBD2 aligns across 14 bases. The germline V gene has CDR1 DFQATT and CDR2 SNEGSKA (reference sequence). The CDR3 extends over 19 amino acids. V shed 1 base, J shed 4 bases, and the junction held 14 bases outside the gene matches. CDR3: CSARGVGGTSGGGRETQYF. CDR3 DNA sequence: TGCAGTGCTAGAGGTGTAGGAGGGACTAGCGGGGGAGGACGAGAGACCCAGTACTTC.

This chain joins TRBV2 and TRBJ1-1; 8 bases match TRBD1. The length of the CDR3 is 14 residues. V was pared by 6 bases and J by 1 base, with 4 bases of the junction left unmatched. Germline lookup yields CDR1 SNHLY and CDR2 FYNNEI. CDR3 in amino acids: CASRLQGANTEAFF. The CDR3 DNA reads as TGTGCCAGCAGGCTTCAGGGGGCGAACACTGAAGCTTTCTTT.

The chain is built from TRBV5-4 and TRBJ2-7, with 9 bases fitting TRBD1. Germline V gene data show CDR1 as SGHNT and CDR2 as YYREEE (reference sequence). The CDR3 has 13 residues. The junction had 4 bases not matched to a gene; V was cut back by 3 bases and J by 6 bases. The DNA for the CDR3 is TGTGCCAGCAGCTGGGGACAGGGTAGCGAGCAGTACTTC. Its protein is CASSWGQGSEQYF.